These 28 T cell receptor beta chains came from one sample sequenced in a study of siplizumab effects on memory and regulatory T cells. Clones were read by immunoSEQ multiplex PCR, and TCRdb kept only the in-frame ones, dropping some. Counted here are approximately 92,000 clones, 85% to 95% occurring once; the ten biggest clones make up 1% to 1.5%. The sequencing sample was made of non-Treg CD4+ T cells sorted from blood. Every receptor here comes from a human donor in good health.

The rearrangement joins TRBV5-8 to TRBJ2-2; no clear D. Germline assignment: CDR1 SGHTS and CDR2 YDEGEE. Trimming cost V 2 bases and J 4 bases, with 9 bases left between them. The CDR3 totals 14 residues. In DNA form, the CDR3 reads TGTGCCAGCAGCTTCGGAAGGACCACCGGGGAGCTGTTTTTT. Its protein is CASSFGRTTGELFF. Full variable domain (outside the CDR3, taken from reference TRBV5-8 and TRBJ2-2): EAGVTQSPTHLIKTRGQQATLRCSPISGHTSVYWYQQALGLGLQFLLWYDEGEERNRGNFPPRFSGRQFPNYSSELNVNALELEDSALYLCASSFGRTTGELFFGEGSRLTVL.

The chain couples TRBV4-1 to TRBJ2-1; D remains unclear. Trimming cost V 1 base and J 6 bases, with 4 bases left between them. This CDR3 has 12 residues. Germline lookup yields CDR1 MGHRA and CDR2 YSYEKL. The CDR3 is CASSQVFNEQFF. DNA for the CDR3: TGCGCCAGCAGCCAAGTTTTCAATGAGCAGTTCTTC.

This sequence joins TRBV15 and TRBJ2-7; D gene unclear. The CDR3 is 14 residues long. Germline V gene lookup returns CDR1 LNHNV and CDR2 YYDKDF (reference sequence). Trimming took off 2 bases at V and 1 base at J, with 9 bases between the two ends. This CDR3 is CATSRKLPSYEQYF. The CDR3 nucleotides read TGTGCCACCAGCAGAAAGCTGCCTTCCTACGAGCAGTACTTC.

This sequence joins TRBV7-3 and TRBJ2-5; TRBD1 matches at 7 bases. The germline gives CDR1 SGHTA, CDR2 FQGTGA. With 5 bases clipped from V and 2 bases from J, the junction kept 5 bases outside the gene matches. The CDR3 has 14 residues. CDR3 protein: CASSPDRKQETQYF. The CDR3 bases are TGTGCCAGCAGCCCGGACAGGAAACAAGAGACCCAGTACTTC.

This clone was seen once. This chain uses TRBV28 with TRBJ2-7; TRBD2 matches 8 bases. Germline V lookup: CDR1 MDHEN, CDR2 SYDVKM. CDR3 size: 14 residues. V lost 3 bases, J lost 6 bases, and 7 bases stayed unmatched. In nucleotides, the CDR3 is TGTGCCAGCAGTTTTCCGGGACTAGGAGGCGAGCAGTACTTC. Protein sequence: CASSFPGLGGEQYF.

The rearrangement links TRBV29-1 to TRBJ2-5; no definite D call. CDR3 length: 14 residues. The V and J ends lost 4 bases and 2 bases respectively, with 14 bases between them. Per germline, CDR1 SQVTM and CDR2 ANQGSEA. Here the CDR3 DNA reads TGCAGCGTTGTGCTCCTCGCCCAACAAGAGACCCAGTACTTC. Its protein product is CSVVLLAQQETQYF.

This chain connects TRBV27 to TRBJ2-1, with TRBD1 as a possible D gene (6 bases). Germline assignment: CDR1 MNHEY and CDR2 SMNVEV (reference sequence). Trimming took off 7 bases at V and 2 bases at J, with 12 bases between the two ends. CDR3 length equals 14 residues. As DNA, the CDR3 is TGTGCCAGCACCGACAGGTGGACCTACAATGAGCAGTTCTTC. Translating gives CASTDRWTYNEQFF.

This sequence joins TRBV30 and TRBJ1-4; perhaps TRBD1 as D (5 bases). From germline, CDR1 is GTSNPN and CDR2 SVGIG (reference sequence). The CDR3 covers 14 residues. With 1 base removed from V and 4 bases from J, the gap between germline ends came to 10 bases. CDR3 nucleotides: TGTGCCTGGAGTGCGGGGACTCTTAATGAAAAACTGTTTTTT. This translates into CAWSAGTLNEKLFF. The entire variable domain, with the rest obtained from reference TRBV30 and TRBJ1-4, is as follows: SQTIHQWPATLVQPVGSPLSLECTVEGTSNPNLYWYRQAAGRGLQLLFYSVGIGQISSEVPQNLSASRPQDRQFILSSKKLLLSDSGFYLCAWSAGTLNEKLFFGSGTQLSVL.

Only one count was recorded for this clone. The chain links TRBV4-1 to TRBJ2-7, with 9 positions matching TRBD2. V lost 0 bases, J lost 3 bases, and 9 bases stayed unmatched. This CDR3 spans 17 amino acids. The germline V gene encodes CDR1 MGHRA and CDR2 YSYEKL. This CDR3 is CASSQEDRTSENYEQYF. The CDR3 DNA reads TGCGCCAGCAGCCAAGAGGATCGGACTAGCGAGAACTACGAGCAGTACTTC.

V and J are TRBV5-4 and TRBJ1-2; possibly TRBD1 for D (6 bases). This CDR3 contains 14 residues. V was pared by 2 bases and J by 4 bases, with 12 bases between. Germline CDR1 is SGHNT and CDR2 is YYREEE (reference sequence). CDR3: CASSLVGGGYGYTF. The CDR3 DNA is TGTGCCAGCAGCTTAGTGGGGGGCGGCTATGGCTACACCTTC.

The genes are TRBV15 and TRBJ1-1; 7 bases are a match to TRBD1. Germline V lookup: CDR1 LNHNV, CDR2 YYDKDF (reference sequence). V was clipped by 4 bases and J by 0 bases; unmatched bases: 5. CDR3 length equals 15 residues. CDR3: CATSKPTGMNTEAFF. In DNA, the CDR3 is TGTGCCACCAGCAAACCGACAGGGATGAACACTGAAGCTTTCTTT.

The chain combines TRBV7-8 with TRBJ1-5, with TRBD1 as a possible D gene (5 bases). V dropped 4 bases and J dropped 0 bases, with 16 bases sitting between them. The CDR3 is 17 amino acids. Germline values: CDR1 SGHVS, CDR2 FQNEAQ. The CDR3: CASSSDKVSSSNQPQHF. In nucleotides, the CDR3 is TGTGCCAGCAGCTCGGACAAGGTGTCGAGTAGCAATCAGCCCCAGCATTTT.

The chain combines TRBV25-1 with TRBJ2-1; D unresolved. Trimming took 3 bases from V and 12 from J, leaving 12 bases between them. CDR1 MGHDK and CDR2 SYGVNS come from the germline V gene. CDR3 length equals 12 residues. Here the CDR3 DNA reads TGTGCCAGCAGTGATTCGATCTTACGGCAGTTCTTC. This gives the protein CASSDSILRQFF.

J is TRBJ2-1 and V is TRBV28; 8 bases are shared with TRBD2. J lost 4 bases, V lost 9 bases, and 8 bases had no gene match. Germline lookup yields CDR1 MDHEN and CDR2 SYDVKM. The CDR3 length is 14 residues. The CDR3 DNA reads TGTGCCAGTAAGAAGCGGGAGCCGTACAATGAGCAGTTCTTC. Translating gives CASKKREPYNEQFF.

In its sample, this clone was seen once. The rearrangement joins TRBV9 to TRBJ2-5; 7 nucleotides align to TRBD2. Germline-derived CDR1 and CDR2 are SGDLS and YYNGEE. V dropped 4 bases and J dropped 2; count of bases not matched to a gene: 8. The CDR3 extends over 15 amino acids. The CDR3, as DNA: TGTGCCAGCAGCCCTAGTAGGACTAGGCAAGAGACCCAGTACTTC. Its translation: CASSPSRTRQETQYF.

This clone was recorded once. This rearrangement joins TRBV19 to TRBJ2-3; D ambiguous. Germline CDR1 LNHDA, CDR2 SQIVND (reference sequence). The CDR3 is made up of 16 amino acids. Trimming removed 5 bases from V and 2 bases from J, with 17 bases in between. CDR3 DNA: TGTGCCAGTAGTGTAAGTACGATGGAGTACACAGATACGCAGTATTTT. Its protein product is CASSVSTMEYTDTQYF. Supplemented by reference TRBV19 and TRBJ2-3, the full variable domain reads DGGITQSPKYLFRKEGQNVTLSCEQNLNHDAMYWYRQDPGQGLRLIYYSQIVNDFQKGDIAEGYSVSREKKESFPLTVTSAQKNPTAFYLCASSVSTMEYTDTQYFGPGTRLTVL.

This clone has only one observation. The rearrangement joins TRBV4-1 to TRBJ2-5, with 8 bases lining up with TRBD2. From germline, CDR1 is MGHRA and CDR2 YSYEKL. There are 17 residues in the CDR3. Unmatched junction bases numbered 7, after V lost 0 bases and J lost 1 base. As DNA, the CDR3 is TGCGCCAGCAGCCAAGAATCAGCGGGAGACCCCCAAGAGACCCAGTACTTC. Its protein product is CASSQESAGDPQETQYF.

The chain is built from TRBV28 and TRBJ2-5; 8 bases align to TRBD1. Germline loops: CDR1 MDHEN, CDR2 SYDVKM. This CDR3 contains 13 residues. V trimming: 4 bases; J trimming: 5 bases; junction bases outside the gene matches: 3. The CDR3 spells CASSSGGWETQYF. CDR3 bases: TGTGCCAGCAGTTCAGGGGGCTGGGAGACCCAGTACTTC.

This chain connects TRBV5-4 to TRBJ1-2, with 7 nucleotides matching TRBD1. Trimming took 4 bases from V and 8 from J; bases not matched to a gene: 11. CDR3 length equals 14 residues. Germline V lookup: CDR1 SGHNT, CDR2 YYREEE (reference sequence). The chain's CDR3 is CASSPPTGTSGYTF. The CDR3 bases are TGTGCCAGCAGCCCCCCGACAGGGACCTCAGGCTACACCTTC.

V and J are TRBV30 and TRBJ2-1; perhaps TRBD2 as D (6 bases). V lost 2 bases to trimming and J lost 6 bases, with 20 bases between them. CDR3 size: 16 residues. Germline CDR1 GTSNPN, CDR2 SVGIG (reference sequence). In DNA form, the CDR3 reads TGTGCCTGGAGTAAGCGCGGGACGTGGGGCGGCAATGAGCAGTTCTTC. Amino acids: CAWSKRGTWGGNEQFF.

This sequence joins TRBV10-3 and TRBJ2-2, with D possibly matching TRBD1 (6 bases). There are 15 residues in the CDR3. The germline V and J ends were trimmed by 0 bases and 6 bases, with 11 bases remaining between them. The V gene's germline CDR1 is ENHRY and CDR2 SYGVKD. The CDR3 DNA is TGTGCCATCAGTGAGTCGAACAGGGCGGCCGGGGAGCTGTTTTTT. Its protein product is CAISESNRAAGELFF.

The chain uses TRBV5-5 and TRBJ2-7; 13 bases agree with TRBD2. CDR1 and CDR2 (germline): SGHKS, YYEKEE (reference sequence). This CDR3 has 17 amino acids. V lost 4 bases to trimming and J lost 3 bases; unmatched junction nucleotides: 10. CDR3 loop: CASSHEQGLAGVYEQYF. The CDR3 DNA is TGTGCCAGCAGCCATGAACAAGGACTAGCGGGAGTCTACGAGCAGTACTTC.

The chain links TRBV28 to TRBJ2-3; 10 bases are shared with TRBD1. Germline V gene lookup returns CDR1 MDHEN and CDR2 SYDVKM. There are 16 residues in the CDR3. V shed 6 bases, J shed 1 base, and the junction held 7 bases outside the gene matches. CDR3 sequence (DNA): TGTGCCAGCAGGGGGGGACAGGGGCCCCGCACAGATACGCAGTATTTT. Translation gives CASRGGQGPRTDTQYF.

V gene TRBV4-1 combines with J gene TRBJ1-3; D unclear. V shed 5 bases and J shed 0 bases, with 14 bases lying between them. Per germline, CDR1 MGHRA and CDR2 YSYEKL. The CDR3 is made up of 16 amino acids. As DNA, the CDR3 is TGCGCCAGCAGCTCCCAGGCCGCCAGCTCTGGAAACACCATATATTTT. It yields the protein CASSSQAASSGNTIYF.

The gene calls are TRBV18 and TRBJ1-3; D gene uncertain. CDR3 length equals 16 residues. The V and J ends lost 4 bases and 0 bases respectively, with 13 bases between them. Germline assignment: CDR1 KGHSH and CDR2 LQKENI. As DNA, the CDR3 is TGTGCCAGCTCACTCATTGACTCCTTCTCTGGAAACACCATATATTTT. As protein: CASSLIDSFSGNTIYF.

The sample holds one count of this clone. The chain employs TRBV5-4 and TRBJ2-7; a possible D gene is TRBD1 (6 bases). CDR3 length: 15 amino acids. Germline V gene lookup returns CDR1 SGHNT and CDR2 YYREEE (reference sequence). Trimming cost V 2 bases and J 0 bases, with 12 bases left between them. This chain's CDR3 is CASSFAGTLSYEQYF. For the CDR3, the DNA is TGTGCCAGCAGCTTTGCCGGGACACTCTCCTACGAGCAGTACTTC.

This clone was observed once. This chain connects TRBV7-3 to TRBJ1-2; weak D call: TRBD1 (6 bases). This CDR3 contains 14 residues. Per the germline V gene, CDR1 is SGHTA and CDR2 is FQGTGA. V was clipped by 8 bases and J by 0 bases, with 13 bases between them. CDR3 loop: CASRRQVANYGYTF. CDR3 DNA sequence: TGTGCCAGCCGGCGACAGGTAGCTAACTATGGCTACACCTTC. Using reference TRBV7-3 and TRBJ1-2 for the parts outside the CDR3, the full variable domain is GAGVSQTPSNKVTEKGKYVELRCDPISGHTALYWYRQSLGQGPEFLIYFQGTGAADDSGLPNDRFFAVRPEGSVSTLKIQRTERGDSAVYLCASRRQVANYGYTFGSGTRLTVV.

The chain carries TRBV7-6 and TRBJ1-2; D is perhaps TRBD1 (5 bases). V was pared by 4 bases and J by 8 bases, with 11 bases between. CDR3 size: 12 residues. Germline values: CDR1 SGHVS, CDR2 FNYEAQ. In nucleotides, the CDR3 is TGTGCCAGCAGCTCGGGGGATCTGGGCTACACCTTC. It specifies CASSSGDLGYTF.